This T cell receptor beta chain was sequenced during a study of cytotoxic CD8 clonotypes in ibrutinib-treated CLL. Study context: Sample averages reached hundreds of thousands of productive templates and under 100,000 productive rearrangements.

TCRdb's table, derived via immunoSEQ multiplex PCR, lists solely in-frame clones and lacks some. The sample includes fewer than 25,000 clones, around 84% seen only once; the top ten take over 8%. As to this clone: Its antigen remains unknown.

The V and J ends lost 7 bases and 9 bases respectively, with 16 bases between them. The length of the CDR3 is 13 residues. CDR1 LGHNA and CDR2 YNFKEQ come from the germline V gene. Study-wide results and limits: Shared public clonotypes were rare, and on treatment they either got smaller or stayed the same.

This specimen was PBMCs, taken before ibrutinib treatment. This chain connects TRBV4-2 to TRBJ2-1, with no clear D. The clonotype comes from a human donor with chronic lymphocytic leukemia. In nucleotides, the CDR3 is TGTGCCAGCAAGAAGGACGCGTTAGGTGAGCAGTTCTTC. Its protein product is CASKKDALGEQFF.